This T cell receptor beta chain was profiled in a study of blood T cell repertoires in COVID-19. Study context: Collection of acute and convalescent COVID-19 samples took place in the United States, Italy and Spain. PBMCs, B-cell-depleted T cells, or T cells provided the cDNA or gDNA that made up the material.

This clone was observed a handful of times. Other DNA sequences in this specimen translate into the identical CDR3. In the study's own analysis: For nucleated cells, counts were estimated from reference gene primer amplification. The repertoire was sequenced with immunoSEQ multiplex PCR; TCRdb's copy has only in-frame clones and lacks some. That table furnishes V, J and clone size, whereas the DNA furnished D and trimming. Altogether 100,000 to 120,000 clones are present, about 90% being singletons, with the ten largest covering 4.5% to 5%. Trimming removed 2 bases at V and 0 bases at J, with 8 bases between. Germline lookup yields CDR1 SGHRS and CDR2 YFSETQ. The CDR3 is made up of 15 amino acids.

The receptor was isolated from a human donor in a cohort sampled during active COVID-19. This sequence joins TRBV5-1 and TRBJ1-4; D is unclear. Sequencing was done on a sample of peripheral blood. CDR3 DNA sequence: TGCGCCAGCAGCTTTTACAGAGCAACTAATGAAAAACTGTTTTTT. Amino acid sequence: CASSFYRATNEKLFF.